These 18 T cell receptor beta chains came from one sample sequenced in a study of Ad26.COV2.S vaccination and SARS-CoV-2 variants. TCRdb's table, derived via immunoSEQ multiplex PCR, lists solely in-frame clones and lacks some. The sample consists of about 350,000 clones, 70% to 90% of them appearing once. Documented treatment: over 15 received Ad26.COV2.S at low or high dose, single or two shots; about 5 received placebo; per-sample allocation not given. Samples were taken on day 63 after the first vaccine or placebo injection. The source material was peripheral blood, sampled in a trial of Ad26.COV2.S vaccine versus placebo. The receptors shown here come from a person between 18 and 65 years old who received the Ad26.COV2.S COVID-19 vaccine or a placebo.

This chain joins TRBV11-2 and TRBJ1-6; D may be TRBD1 (5 bases). Trimming pared 1 base from V and 7 bases from J, leaving 11 bases between. Germline V gives CDR1 SGHAT, CDR2 FQNNGV. The CDR3 totals 15 residues. CDR3 nucleotide sequence: TGTGCCAGCAGCTTAGTCGGGGGGGGAAATTCACCCCTCCACTTT. Its translation is CASSLVGGGNSPLHF.

The chain couples TRBV15 to TRBJ1-6; weak D call: TRBD1 (5 bases). This CDR3 is 18 amino acids long. Per the germline V gene, CDR1 is LNHNV and CDR2 is YYDKDF (reference sequence). Trimming took off 2 bases at V and 0 bases at J, with 14 bases between the two ends. The CDR3 loop reads CATSRSGRVSSYNSPLHF. CDR3 bases: TGTGCCACCAGCAGATCGGGCAGGGTGAGCTCCTATAATTCACCCCTCCACTTT.

As to this clone: One junction end does not reproduce the germline sequence, and a read error may be involved. The chain carries TRBV6-1 and TRBJ2-7, with 8 positions matching TRBD2. This CDR3 contains 14 residues. Germline CDR1 is MNHNS and CDR2 is SASEGT. The CDR3 nucleotides are TGTGCCAGCGGTGAGTTGGGACTAGTCTACGAGCAGTACTTC. Encoded protein: CASGELGLVYEQYF.

This chain uses TRBV30 with TRBJ1-1, with a tentative D call TRBD1 (6 bases). V lost 3 bases and J lost 4, with 12 bases in between. The CDR3 covers 13 residues. Looked up from germline, CDR1 is GTSNPN and CDR2 is SVGIG (reference sequence). CDR3 in amino acids: CAWSRGGTTEAFF. The CDR3 DNA reads TGTGCCTGGAGCCGAGGGGGGACCACTGAAGCTTTCTTT.

The rearrangement joins TRBV28 to TRBJ2-7, with a weak D call TRBD2 (7 bases). The CDR3 sequence is 16 residues long. Germline V gives CDR1 MDHEN, CDR2 SYDVKM. V lost 4 bases, J lost 5 bases, and 21 bases lay in between. CDR3 in DNA: TGTGCCAGCAGTTCCCCCGCCACCGGGGGGCCCCACGAGCAGTACTTC. It is translated as CASSSPATGGPHEQYF.

The J gene is TRBJ1-2, the V gene TRBV20-1; D not certain. V shed 4 bases and J shed 4 bases, with 4 bases lying between them. The CDR3 sequence is 10 residues long. Germline V lookup: CDR1 DFQATT, CDR2 SNEGSKA (reference sequence). CDR3 amino acids: CSAKSYGYTF. CDR3 bases: TGCAGTGCTAAGTCCTATGGCTACACCTTC.

This clone appeared a single time. This chain connects TRBV29-1 to TRBJ1-1; the D is unclear. The CDR3 is 13 residues long. V was clipped by 1 base and J by 0 bases, with 6 bases between them. Per germline, CDR1 SQVTM and CDR2 ANQGSEA. Here the CDR3 DNA reads TGCAGCGTTGAAGGAAAAATGAACACTGAAGCTTTCTTT. Translation gives CSVEGKMNTEAFF.

The gene calls are TRBV15 and TRBJ2-3, with 9 bases identical to TRBD1. Germline-derived CDR1 and CDR2 are LNHNV and YYDKDF (reference sequence). J was trimmed by 7 bases and V by 3 bases; bases with no gene match: 14. CDR3 length: 17 amino acids. The CDR3 region has the DNA TGTGCCACCAGCAGGGCTGCGGGACAGGGCTCACTATATACGCAGTATTTT. Residues: CATSRAAGQGSLYTQYF.

This chain joins TRBV5-6 and TRBJ2-2, with 7 bases matching TRBD1. The CDR3 loop spans 15 amino acids. V lost 3 bases to trimming and J lost 3 bases; unmatched junction nucleotides: 5. CDR1 and CDR2 from the germline V gene are SGHDT and YYEEEE. Here the CDR3 DNA reads TGTGCCAGCAGCTGGGGGACAGTCCACACCGGGGAGCTGTTTTTT. Amino acid sequence: CASSWGTVHTGELFF.

A word on this clone: Other DNA sequences in this sample translate to the same CDR3. This chain uses TRBV6-2 or TRBV6-3 with TRBJ2-3, with no clear D. This CDR3 has 12 amino acids. The germline CDR1 and CDR2 sequences are MNHEY and SVGEGT. Trimming cost V 6 bases and J 3 bases, with 7 bases left between them. The DNA of the CDR3 is TGTGCCAGCAGCTCTTCAACAGATACGCAGTATTTT. Translation: CASSSSTDTQYF.

The chain has TRBV7-2 and TRBJ1-5; tentatively, D is TRBD1 (6 bases). Trimming took off 5 bases at V and 6 bases at J, with 11 bases between the two ends. This CDR3 region has 13 residues. From germline, CDR1 is SGHTA and CDR2 FQGNSA. The CDR3 reads CASSPTGSQPQHF. CDR3 bases: TGTGCCAGCAGCCCCACAGGGAGTCAGCCCCAGCATTTT.

This clone was counted a few times. The chain has TRBV11-2 and TRBJ2-1; 7 bases match TRBD1. The CDR3 contains 15 residues. The junction had 6 bases not matched to a gene; V was cut back by 3 bases and J by 4 bases. Looked up from germline, CDR1 is SGHAT and CDR2 is FQNNGV. The CDR3 loop reads CASSFDRDGYNEQFF. In nucleotides, the CDR3 is TGTGCCAGCAGCTTTGACAGGGACGGATACAATGAGCAGTTCTTC.

The rearrangement links TRBV10-3 to TRBJ2-7; D might be TRBD2 (6 bases). V dropped 7 bases and J dropped 6 bases, with 19 bases sitting between them. The CDR3 extends over 14 amino acids. Germline assignment: CDR1 ENHRY and CDR2 SYGVKD. In DNA, the CDR3 is TGTGCCATCAATCCCGGGCAGGGAGGAAGCGAGCAGTACTTC. Its protein is CAINPGQGGSEQYF.

The chain has TRBV4-1 and TRBJ1-2; TRBD1 might be the D (6 bases). The CDR3 length is 17 residues. V lost 1 base and J 0 bases, leaving 15 bases between the germline ends. Germline loops: CDR1 MGHRA, CDR2 YSYEKL. The CDR3 DNA reads as TGCGCCAGCAGCCAAGGGGGCCGGGACATTGCTAACTATGGCTACACCTTC. Its translation is CASSQGGRDIANYGYTF.

This clone appeared once. The chain employs TRBV12-3 or TRBV12-4 and TRBJ1-1; D gene uncertain. With 3 bases removed from V and 3 bases from J, the gap between germline ends came to 5 bases. The CDR3 spans 12 residues. The CDR3 spells CASSFEYTEAFF. The DNA for the CDR3 is TGTGCCAGCAGTTTCGAATACACTGAAGCTTTCTTT.

The gene calls are TRBV24-1 and TRBJ2-1; no reliable D call. The CDR3 contains 14 residues. From germline, CDR1 is KGHDR and CDR2 SFDVKD. The ends were cut back, 3 bases at V and 1 base at J, with 6 bases in the middle. The DNA of the CDR3 is TGTGCCACCAGTGATCCCTTGTCCTACAATGAGCAGTTCTTC. It translates to CATSDPLSYNEQFF.

The V and J genes are TRBV27 and TRBJ1-6, with D perhaps matching TRBD1 (6 bases). The CDR3 has 14 residues. CDR1 and CDR2 (germline): MNHEY, SMNVEV (reference sequence). Trimming stripped 2 bases from V and 10 bases from J, with 12 bases between. The CDR3 DNA follows: TGTGCCAGCAGTTTACAGGGGCATGGGTCACCCCTCCACTTT. It translates to CASSLQGHGSPLHF.

This chain connects TRBV10-1 to TRBJ2-2, with TRBD2 as a possible D gene (6 bases). The germline CDR1 and CDR2 sequences are WNHNN and SYGVQD (reference sequence). This CDR3 comprises 15 residues. The V end lost 3 bases, the J end lost 1 base, and 9 bases lay between the germline ends. The CDR3 here is CASSDEGGNTGELFF. For the CDR3, the DNA is TGCGCCAGCAGTGATGAGGGAGGGAACACCGGGGAGCTGTTTTTT.